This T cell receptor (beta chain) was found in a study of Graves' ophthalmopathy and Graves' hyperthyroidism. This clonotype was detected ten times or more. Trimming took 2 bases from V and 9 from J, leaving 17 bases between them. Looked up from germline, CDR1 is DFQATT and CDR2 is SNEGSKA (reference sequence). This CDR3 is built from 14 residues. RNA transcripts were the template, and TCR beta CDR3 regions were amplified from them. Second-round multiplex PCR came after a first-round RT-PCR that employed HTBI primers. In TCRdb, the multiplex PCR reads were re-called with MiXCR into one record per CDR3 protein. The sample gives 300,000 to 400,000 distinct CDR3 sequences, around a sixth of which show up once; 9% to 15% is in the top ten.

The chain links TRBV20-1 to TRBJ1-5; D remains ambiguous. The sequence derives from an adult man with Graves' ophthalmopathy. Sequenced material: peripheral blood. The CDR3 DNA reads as TGCAGTGCTAGAAGCGACGCAGTTAGTCGGCCCCAGCATTTT. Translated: CSARSDAVSRPQHF.